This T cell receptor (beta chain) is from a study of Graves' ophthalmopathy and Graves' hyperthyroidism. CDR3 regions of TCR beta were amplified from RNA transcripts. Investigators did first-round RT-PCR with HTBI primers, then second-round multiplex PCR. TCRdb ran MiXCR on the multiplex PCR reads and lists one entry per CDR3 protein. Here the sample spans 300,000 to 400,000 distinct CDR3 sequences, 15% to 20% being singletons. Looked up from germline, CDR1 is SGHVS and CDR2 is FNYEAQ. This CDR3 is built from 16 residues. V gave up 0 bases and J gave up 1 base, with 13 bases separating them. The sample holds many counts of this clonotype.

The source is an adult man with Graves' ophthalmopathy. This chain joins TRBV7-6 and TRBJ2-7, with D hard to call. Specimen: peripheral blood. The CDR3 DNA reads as TGTGCCAGCAGCTTAGCGTCATCGGTAGGGTCCTACGAGCAGTACTTC. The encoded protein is CASSLASSVGSYEQYF.